The rows below give T cell receptor beta chains drawn from one sample of a study of graft-versus-host responses after intestinal transplantation. Libraries were prepared by immunoSEQ multiplex PCR; TCRdb keeps only in-frame clonotypes and omits some of them. The sample carries 20,000 to 30,000 clones, approximately 91% recorded once. The sample consisted of PBMCs, taken roughly 41 days after intestinal transplant. The receptors come from a human patient who received an intestinal transplant, so some T cells may come from the graft donor. The CDR3 runs from the conserved cysteine through the conserved F or W. Fields, in order: J gene, CDR3 length, V gene, D gene, clone size, CDR3 DNA, CDR3 protein. A D gene is named only where the DNA matches it firmly. Size values are once, few and many counts, or a class for expanded clones, and some rows have none.

j_gene: TRBJ1-2; len: 13; v_gene: TRBV30; d_gene: .; abundance: .; CDR3nt: TGTGCCTGGATTCTCCCCTGGATTTATGGCTACACCTTC; CDR3aa: CAWILPWIYGYTF
j_gene: TRBJ2-5; len: 11; v_gene: TRBV7-3; d_gene: .; abundance: .; CDR3nt: TGTGCCAGCCGACCAGAAGAGACCCAGTACTTC; CDR3aa: CASRPEETQYF
j_gene: TRBJ2-1; len: 17; v_gene: TRBV30; d_gene: TRBD2; abundance: .; CDR3nt: TGTGCCTGGGACCCGGGACTAGCGGGGGGACCCTACAATGAGCAGTTCTTC; CDR3aa: CAWDPGLAGGPYNEQFF
j_gene: TRBJ2-7; len: 12; v_gene: TRBV6-5; d_gene: .; abundance: .; CDR3nt: TGTGCCAGCAGTGAAGACGGCTACGAGCAGTACTTC; CDR3aa: CASSEDGYEQYF
j_gene: TRBJ2-5; len: 16; v_gene: TRBV5-1; d_gene: TRBD2; abundance: .; CDR3nt: TGCGCCAGCAGCCTATGGACTAGCGGGAGTGGAGAGACCCAGTACTTC; CDR3aa: CASSLWTSGSGETQYF
j_gene: TRBJ2-7; len: 12; v_gene: TRBV7-6; d_gene: TRBD1; abundance: .; CDR3nt: TGTGCCAGCAGCCCGACAGGGAGCGAGCAGTACTTC; CDR3aa: CASSPTGSEQYF
j_gene: TRBJ2-7; len: 17; v_gene: TRBV4-2; d_gene: .; abundance: .; CDR3nt: TGTGCCAGCAGCCAAGAAGGAGGGGGGCCAGACCGGAGCGAGCAGTACTTC; CDR3aa: CASSQEGGGPDRSEQYF
j_gene: TRBJ1-2; len: 15; v_gene: TRBV28; d_gene: .; abundance: .; CDR3nt: TGTGCCAGCAGCATAACGTCCGTAGAGGCCTATGGCTACACCTTC; CDR3aa: CASSITSVEAYGYTF
j_gene: TRBJ2-7; len: 14; v_gene: TRBV4-1; d_gene: TRBD2; abundance: .; CDR3nt: TGCGCCAGCAGCCAAAAGTGGGGACTAGTCGAGCAGTACTTC; CDR3aa: CASSQKWGLVEQYF
j_gene: TRBJ2-3; len: 14; v_gene: TRBV28; d_gene: .; abundance: .; CDR3nt: TGTGCCAGCAGTTTAGGGGGGGCGGGGGATACGCAGTATTTT; CDR3aa: CASSLGGAGDTQYF
j_gene: TRBJ2-1; len: 14; v_gene: TRBV7-3; d_gene: .; abundance: .; CDR3nt: TGTGCCAGCAGCCCGACCGGGACTCGCAATGAGCAGTTCTTC; CDR3aa: CASSPTGTRNEQFF
j_gene: TRBJ2-7; len: 19; v_gene: TRBV11-2; d_gene: .; abundance: .; CDR3nt: TGTGCCAGCAGCTTAGTTGCAGGGATGAGCGGGCGACGCCACTACGAGCAGTACTTC; CDR3aa: CASSLVAGMSGRRHYEQYF
j_gene: TRBJ1-5; len: 13; v_gene: TRBV6-6; d_gene: .; abundance: few; CDR3nt: TGTGCCAGCAGCCGGACAGAAAATCAGCCCCAGCATTTT; CDR3aa: CASSRTENQPQHF
j_gene: TRBJ1-2; len: 15; v_gene: TRBV28; d_gene: TRBD1; abundance: .; CDR3nt: TGTGCCAGCAGTATAGTCGGGACAGCCTCCTATGGCTACACCTTC; CDR3aa: CASSIVGTASYGYTF
j_gene: TRBJ1-5; len: 18; v_gene: TRBV6-1; d_gene: TRBD1; abundance: .; CDR3nt: TGTGCCAGCAGTGGGGGACAGCGTCGCTTTCAACTTAATCAGCCCCAGCATTTT; CDR3aa: CASSGGQRRFQLNQPQHF
j_gene: TRBJ2-6; len: 17; v_gene: TRBV2; d_gene: .; abundance: .; CDR3nt: TGTGCCGGGTTCAGGGGGGGCCCTTTCTCTGGGGCCAACGTCCTGACTTTC; CDR3aa: CAGFRGGPFSGANVLTF
j_gene: TRBJ2-7; len: 14; v_gene: TRBV13; d_gene: .; abundance: .; CDR3nt: TGTGCCAGCAGCTTAGGACTTGGGGGATACGAGCAGTACTTC; CDR3aa: CASSLGLGGYEQYF
j_gene: TRBJ2-7; len: 14; v_gene: TRBV9; d_gene: .; abundance: once; CDR3nt: TGTGCCAGCAGCCCAAGTGGGGCCCTATACGAGCAGTACTTC; CDR3aa: CASSPSGALYEQYF
j_gene: TRBJ1-5; len: 14; v_gene: TRBV6-5; d_gene: TRBD1; abundance: .; CDR3nt: TGTGCCAGCAGTTCCCAGGGGGGGGATCAGCCCCAGCATTTT; CDR3aa: CASSSQGGDQPQHF
j_gene: TRBJ2-1; len: 15; v_gene: TRBV5-4; d_gene: TRBD2; abundance: .; CDR3nt: TGTGCCAGCAGCTTGGGGAGCGGGAGAGACAATGAGCAGTTCTTC; CDR3aa: CASSLGSGRDNEQFF
j_gene: TRBJ1-1; len: 11; v_gene: TRBV6-5; d_gene: .; abundance: .; CDR3nt: TGTGCCAGCAGGAGGGACACTGAAGCTTTCTTT; CDR3aa: CASRRDTEAFF
j_gene: TRBJ1-1; len: 14; v_gene: TRBV5-1; d_gene: .; abundance: few; CDR3nt: TGCGCCAGCAGCTTGGGAGGGGTGAACACTGAAGCTTTCTTT; CDR3aa: CASSLGGVNTEAFF
j_gene: TRBJ2-3; len: 11; v_gene: TRBV9; d_gene: .; abundance: .; CDR3nt: TGTGCCAGCAGCGCCTCCTATACGCAGTATTTT; CDR3aa: CASSASYTQYF
j_gene: TRBJ2-5; len: 18; v_gene: TRBV7-9; d_gene: TRBD2; abundance: .; CDR3nt: TGTGCCAGCAGCTTAGCTCTGACTAGCGGGGGACTGGGGGAGACCCAGTACTTC; CDR3aa: CASSLALTSGGLGETQYF
j_gene: TRBJ1-5; len: 15; v_gene: TRBV19; d_gene: .; abundance: .; CDR3nt: TGTGCCAGTAGTAGGACAGAAGCTAGCAATCAGCCCCAGCATTTT; CDR3aa: CASSRTEASNQPQHF
j_gene: TRBJ2-7; len: 11; v_gene: TRBV19; d_gene: .; abundance: .; CDR3nt: TGTGCCAGTAGTCAGGGTCTCGAGCAGTACTTC; CDR3aa: CASSQGLEQYF
j_gene: TRBJ1-3; len: 17; v_gene: TRBV18; d_gene: .; abundance: .; CDR3nt: TGTGCCAGCTCACCTACTGGGTTGTTATCTTCTGGAAACACCATATATTTT; CDR3aa: CASSPTGLLSSGNTIYF
j_gene: TRBJ2-2; len: 12; v_gene: TRBV19; d_gene: .; abundance: .; CDR3nt: TGTGCCAGTACAGATCTGCCCGGGGAGCTGTTTTTT; CDR3aa: CASTDLPGELFF
j_gene: TRBJ2-5; len: 15; v_gene: TRBV5-6; d_gene: .; abundance: .; CDR3nt: TGTGCCAGCAGCTCGGTCCTTTTATTGGGGGAGACCCAGTACTTC; CDR3aa: CASSSVLLLGETQYF
j_gene: TRBJ2-2; len: 16; v_gene: TRBV7-7; d_gene: .; abundance: .; CDR3nt: TGTGCTAGCAGCTCGCCTCGGGGATTCAACACCGGGGAGCTGTTTTTT; CDR3aa: CASSSPRGFNTGELFF
j_gene: TRBJ2-2; len: 12; v_gene: TRBV7-9; d_gene: .; abundance: .; CDR3nt: TGTGCCGTAGACAGGGAGGCCGGGGAGCTGTTTTTT; CDR3aa: CAVDREAGELFF
j_gene: TRBJ2-3; len: 16; v_gene: TRBV28; d_gene: TRBD1; abundance: .; CDR3nt: TGTGCCAGCAGCCCAGGGACAGGGGGCCCCACAGATACGCAGTATTTT; CDR3aa: CASSPGTGGPTDTQYF
j_gene: TRBJ2-3; len: 13; v_gene: TRBV11-3; d_gene: .; abundance: .; CDR3nt: TGTGCCAGCAGCTTAGATGAAACAGATACGCAGTATTTT; CDR3aa: CASSLDETDTQYF
j_gene: TRBJ2-7; len: 14; v_gene: TRBV9; d_gene: .; abundance: .; CDR3nt: TGTGCCAGCAGCGAAAAAGGGGCCGCGGGAGAGCAGTACTTC; CDR3aa: CASSEKGAAGEQYF
j_gene: TRBJ2-7; len: 15; v_gene: TRBV7-8; d_gene: TRBD1; abundance: .; CDR3nt: TGTGCCAGCAGATTGACAGGGGGGATAACCTACGAGCGGTACTTC; CDR3aa: CASRLTGGITYERYF
j_gene: TRBJ2-1; len: 14; v_gene: TRBV28; d_gene: TRBD2; abundance: .; CDR3nt: TGTGCCAGCAGTACCGGGACTAGCGGTCATGAGCAGTTCTTC; CDR3aa: CASSTGTSGHEQFF
j_gene: TRBJ1-6; len: 14; v_gene: TRBV19; d_gene: TRBD1; abundance: few; CDR3nt: TGTGCCGCTACAGCCGGGACAGTAAATTCACCCCTCCACTTT; CDR3aa: CAATAGTVNSPLHF
j_gene: TRBJ2-3; len: 11; v_gene: TRBV6-5; d_gene: .; abundance: .; CDR3nt: TGTGCCAGCAGCAACTCAGGGACGCAGTATTTT; CDR3aa: CASSNSGTQYF
j_gene: TRBJ2-7; len: 14; v_gene: TRBV4-2; d_gene: .; abundance: .; CDR3nt: TGTGCCAGCAGCCAAGATAGGGTCGGGTACGAGCAGTACTTC; CDR3aa: CASSQDRVGYEQYF
j_gene: TRBJ2-5; len: 10; v_gene: TRBV28; d_gene: .; abundance: .; CDR3nt: TGTGCCAGCAGTTGGCCGACCCAGTACTTC; CDR3aa: CASSWPTQYF
j_gene: TRBJ1-3; len: 12; v_gene: TRBV7-9; d_gene: .; abundance: .; CDR3nt: TGTGCCAGCAGGTCAGGGATGAACACCATATATTTT; CDR3aa: CASRSGMNTIYF
j_gene: TRBJ2-5; len: 14; v_gene: TRBV30; d_gene: .; abundance: .; CDR3nt: TGTGCCTGGAGTGTACGGGGTAGCTGGGAGACCCAGTACTTC; CDR3aa: CAWSVRGSWETQYF
j_gene: TRBJ1-5; len: 14; v_gene: TRBV7-8; d_gene: .; abundance: .; CDR3nt: TGTGCCAGCAGCTCGGGACGGCAGAATCAGCCCCAGCATTTT; CDR3aa: CASSSGRQNQPQHF
j_gene: TRBJ2-3; len: 16; v_gene: TRBV7-3; d_gene: .; abundance: .; CDR3nt: TGTGCCAGCAGCTTAAATGGTAGGGAGCGCACAGATACGCAGTATTTT; CDR3aa: CASSLNGRERTDTQYF
j_gene: TRBJ2-7; len: 15; v_gene: TRBV28; d_gene: TRBD2; abundance: .; CDR3nt: TGTGCCAGCAGTCCCCTGCGGGGGAGCTCCTACGAGCAGTACTTC; CDR3aa: CASSPLRGSSYEQYF
j_gene: TRBJ2-1; len: 12; v_gene: TRBV7-2; d_gene: .; abundance: once; CDR3nt: TGTGCCAGCAGCCCGGGACACCTTGAGCAGTTCTTC; CDR3aa: CASSPGHLEQFF
j_gene: TRBJ2-7; len: 13; v_gene: TRBV9; d_gene: .; abundance: .; CDR3nt: TGTGCCAGCAGCTCTTTCGAGGGGTACGAGCAGTACTTC; CDR3aa: CASSSFEGYEQYF
j_gene: TRBJ1-2; len: 10; v_gene: TRBV28; d_gene: .; abundance: .; CDR3nt: TGTGCCAGCAGTTTTAATGGCTACACCTTC; CDR3aa: CASSFNGYTF
j_gene: TRBJ1-6; len: 14; v_gene: TRBV28; d_gene: TRBD1; abundance: .; CDR3nt: TGTGCCAGCAGTTTCGGACAGGGTAGTTCACCCCTCCACTTT; CDR3aa: CASSFGQGSSPLHF
j_gene: TRBJ2-1; len: 16; v_gene: TRBV28; d_gene: .; abundance: .; CDR3nt: TGTGCCAGCAGAACTGGGACGGCAAGCTCCTACAATGAGCAGTTCTTC; CDR3aa: CASRTGTASSYNEQFF
j_gene: TRBJ1-6; len: 17; v_gene: TRBV28; d_gene: .; abundance: .; CDR3nt: TGTGCCAGCAGTTTATTTTGGGGGAGGGCCCGAAATTCACCCCTCCACTTT; CDR3aa: CASSLFWGRARNSPLHF
j_gene: TRBJ1-3; len: 14; v_gene: TRBV29-1; d_gene: TRBD1; abundance: .; CDR3nt: TGCAGCGTTGCGCCACAGGGGAACGGAAACACCATATATTTT; CDR3aa: CSVAPQGNGNTIYF
j_gene: TRBJ1-2; len: 12; v_gene: TRBV14; d_gene: .; abundance: .; CDR3nt: TGTGCCAGCAGCCAAGGGGACCGTGGCTACACCTTC; CDR3aa: CASSQGDRGYTF
j_gene: TRBJ1-1; len: 12; v_gene: TRBV29-1; d_gene: .; abundance: .; CDR3nt: TGCAGCGTTGACAGGGGGAACACTGAAGCTTTCTTT; CDR3aa: CSVDRGNTEAFF
j_gene: TRBJ2-2; len: 13; v_gene: TRBV21-1; d_gene: .; abundance: once; CDR3nt: TGTGCCAGCAGCCGACGCAACACCGGGGAGCTGTTTTTT; CDR3aa: CASSRRNTGELFF
j_gene: TRBJ2-1; len: 15; v_gene: TRBV5-6; d_gene: .; abundance: once; CDR3nt: TGTGCCAGCAGCTTGGACACTAGCTCCTACAATGAGCAGTTCTTC; CDR3aa: CASSLDTSSYNEQFF